This T cell receptor beta chain comes out of a study of T cell responses to AZD1222 COVID-19 vaccine. Some clones are missing from TCRdb's copy, which holds only in-frame ones; the method was immunoSEQ multiplex PCR. This sample has under 200,000 clones; 88% occur once, and the top ten carry more than 5.5%. The CDR3 length is 14 residues. The germline gives CDR1 MNHEY, CDR2 SVGAGI. After removal of 7 bases from V and 4 bases from J, the junction contained 6 bases not matched to a gene. This sequence originates from an adult in good health. Here the sequenced sample was peripheral blood, taken on day 0 of AZD1222 vaccination. The chain employs TRBV6-5 and TRBJ1-2, with TRBD1 identical over 10 bases. This CDR3 reads CASTRQGAVYGYTF. The CDR3 nucleotides are TGTGCCAGCACCCGACAGGGGGCGGTCTATGGCTACACCTTC.